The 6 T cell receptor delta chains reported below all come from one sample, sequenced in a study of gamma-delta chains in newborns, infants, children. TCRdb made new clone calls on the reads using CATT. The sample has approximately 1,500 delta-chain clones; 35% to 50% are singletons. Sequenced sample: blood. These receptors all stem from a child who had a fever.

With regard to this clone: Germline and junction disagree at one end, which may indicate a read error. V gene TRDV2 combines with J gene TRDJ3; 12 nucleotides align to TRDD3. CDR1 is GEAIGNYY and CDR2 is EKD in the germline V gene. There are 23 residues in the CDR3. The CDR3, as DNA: TGTGCCTGTGACACCGCAAGTACTGGGGGATACAGGGGAAGCTCCCGGGACACCCGACAGATGTTTTTC. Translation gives CACDTASTGGYRGSSRDTRQMFF.

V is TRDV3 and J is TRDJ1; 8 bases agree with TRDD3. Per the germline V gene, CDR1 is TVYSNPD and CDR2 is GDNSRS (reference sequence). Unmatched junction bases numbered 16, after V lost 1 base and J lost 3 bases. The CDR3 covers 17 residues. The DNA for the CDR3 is TGTGCCTTTACTTCTGGGGCTGGGGGACATCAGTCCGATAAACTCATCTTT. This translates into CAFTSGAGGHQSDKLIF.

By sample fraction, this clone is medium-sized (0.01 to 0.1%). CDR3 region: CACDTAGGPRSWDTRQMFF. The DNA for the CDR3 is TGTGCCTGTGACACAGCTGGGGGACCCCGTTCCTGGGACACCCGACAGATGTTTTTC. The chain is built from TRDV2 and TRDJ3, with 8 bases fitting TRDD3. The germline V gene encodes CDR1 GEAIGNYY and CDR2 EKD. This CDR3 has 19 amino acids. V was clipped by 1 base and J by 1 base; unmatched bases: 8.

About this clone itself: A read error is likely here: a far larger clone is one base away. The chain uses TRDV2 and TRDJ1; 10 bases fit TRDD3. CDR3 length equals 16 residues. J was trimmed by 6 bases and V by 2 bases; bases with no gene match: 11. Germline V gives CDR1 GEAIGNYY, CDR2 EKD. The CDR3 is CACDKLGDTRSNKLIF. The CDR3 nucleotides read TGTGCCTGTGACAAATTGGGGGATACTCGTTCCAATAAACTCATCTTT.

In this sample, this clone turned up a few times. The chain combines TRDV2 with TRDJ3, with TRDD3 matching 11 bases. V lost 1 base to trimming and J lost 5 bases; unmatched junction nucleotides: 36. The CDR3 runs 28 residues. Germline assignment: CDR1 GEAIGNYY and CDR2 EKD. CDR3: CACDTIAVTYSAFTGGYQDDRDTRQMFF. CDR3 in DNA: TGTGCCTGTGACACAATCGCCGTGACCTACTCGGCCTTTACTGGGGGATATCAAGACGACCGGGACACCCGACAGATGTTTTTC.

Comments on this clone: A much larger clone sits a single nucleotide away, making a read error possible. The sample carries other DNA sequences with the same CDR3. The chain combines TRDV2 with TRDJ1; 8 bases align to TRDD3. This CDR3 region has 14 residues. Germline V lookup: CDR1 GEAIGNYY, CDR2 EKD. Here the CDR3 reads CARDILGDTDKLIF. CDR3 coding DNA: TGTGCCCGTGACATTTTGGGGGATACCGATAAACTCATCTTT.